These T cell receptor beta chains were read from a single sample in a study of shared T cell receptors in the human thymus. Libraries were prepared by immunoSEQ multiplex PCR; TCRdb keeps only in-frame clonotypes and omits some of them. The profile shows 720,000 or so clones, 75% to 90% of them singletons. The same sample was also used in a study of human thymus T cells.

Sequencing was carried out using thymocytes. These receptors all stem from a girl less than two years old with a congenital heart defect. Both conserved end residues are part of each CDR3. Each record gives: CDR3 protein, CDR3 DNA, J gene, clone size, V gene, D gene. The D gene is left open where the match is weak. Rows give clone size only sometimes, using once, few, many, or a class for an expanded clone.

CASSPSRLPNTEAFF,TGTGCCAGCAGCCCCTCCCGACTGCCGAACACTGAAGCTTTCTTT,TRBJ1-1,few,TRBV6-5,NA
CASSSRGLGNTIYF,TGTGCCAGCAGCTCCCGCGGGCTGGGAAACACCATATATTTT,TRBJ1-3,NA,TRBV7-2,NA
CASSQGHTRKNIQYF,TGTGCCAGCAGCCAAGGGCATACCAGGAAAAACATTCAGTACTTC,TRBJ2-4,NA,TRBV4-2,NA
CASSLGGYPRGCSPLHF,TGTGCCAGCAGCTTGGGTGGGTACCCGCGAGGATGTTCACCCCTCCACTTT,TRBJ1-6,once,TRBV5-8,NA
CASSDLPVLASYTDTQYF,TGTGCCAGCAGCGACCTACCTGTACTAGCGTCATACACAGATACGCAGTATTTT,TRBJ2-3,NA,TRBV2,TRBD2
CASSQIAEQGSYEQYF,TGCGCCAGCAGCCAGATTGCCGAACAGGGGTCCTACGAGCAGTACTTC,TRBJ2-7,once,TRBV5-1,TRBD1
CASSMSLRGYRVPGNTIYF,TGTGCCAGTAGTATGAGTTTACGTGGTTACCGGGTACCTGGAAACACCATATATTTT,TRBJ1-3,NA,TRBV19,NA
CASSFVGPTSPYYGYTF,TGTGCCAGCAGCTTTGTGGGGCCCACCTCACCGTACTATGGCTACACCTTC,TRBJ1-2,NA,TRBV5-4,NA
CSATGDTEAFF,TGCAGTGCTACAGGGGACACTGAAGCTTTCTTT,TRBJ1-1,few,TRBV20-1,NA
CASSFYAVSNTGELFF,TGTGCCAGCAGCTTCTATGCGGTCTCGAACACCGGGGAGCTGTTTTTT,TRBJ2-2,NA,TRBV5-6,NA
CASSEWAGPQETQYF,TGTGCCAGCAGTGAATGGGCGGGACCCCAAGAGACCCAGTACTTC,TRBJ2-5,NA,TRBV6-1,NA
CASSVEGGRLLPFSNYGYTF,TGTGCCAGCAGCGTAGAAGGAGGCAGGCTCCTTCCATTCTCTAACTATGGCTACACCTTC,TRBJ1-2,few,TRBV9,NA
CASSPTGVVGELFF,TGCGCCAGCAGCCCGACAGGGGTAGTGGGGGAGCTGTTTTTT,TRBJ2-2,NA,TRBV5-1,TRBD1
CASSLDRDSGGRDEQFF,TGTGCCAGCAGCTTAGATCGTGATAGCGGGGGACGGGATGAGCAGTTCTTC,TRBJ2-1,NA,TRBV11-2,TRBD2
CASSEKQAPDTQYF,TGTGCCAGCAGTGAAAAGCAGGCCCCAGATACGCAGTATTTT,TRBJ2-3,NA,TRBV2,NA
CASRWGQKVNQPQHF,TGTGCCAGCAGGTGGGGACAGAAGGTGAATCAGCCCCAGCATTTT,TRBJ1-5,NA,TRBV28,TRBD1
CASSYETGPPFYGYTF,TGTGCCAGCAGCTATGAGACAGGGCCGCCTTTCTATGGCTACACCTTC,TRBJ1-2,NA,TRBV7-8,TRBD1
CASSYLGTGYGYTF,TGTGCCAGCAGTTACCTGGGGACAGGGTATGGCTACACCTTC,TRBJ1-2,NA,TRBV11-2,TRBD1